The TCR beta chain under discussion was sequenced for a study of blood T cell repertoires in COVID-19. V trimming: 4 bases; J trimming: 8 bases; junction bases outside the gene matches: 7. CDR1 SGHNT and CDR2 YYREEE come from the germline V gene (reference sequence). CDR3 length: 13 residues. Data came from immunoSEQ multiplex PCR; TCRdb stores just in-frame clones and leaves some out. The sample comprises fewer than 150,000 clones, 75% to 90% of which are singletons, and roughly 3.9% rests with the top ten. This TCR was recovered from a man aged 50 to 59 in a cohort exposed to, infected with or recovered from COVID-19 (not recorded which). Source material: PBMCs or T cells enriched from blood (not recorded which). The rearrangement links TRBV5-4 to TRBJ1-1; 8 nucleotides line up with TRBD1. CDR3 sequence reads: CASSAPGQVEAFF. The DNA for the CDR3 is TGTGCCAGCAGCGCACCGGGACAGGTCGAAGCTTTCTTT. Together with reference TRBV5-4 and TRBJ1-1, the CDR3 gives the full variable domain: ETGVTQSPTHLIKTRGQQVTLRCSSQSGHNTVSWYQQALGQGPQFIFQYYREEENGRGNFPPRFSGLQFPNYSSELNVNALELDDSALYLCASSAPGQVEAFFGQGTRLTVV.